This TCR beta chain was captured in a study of CD8 T cells in ankylosing spondylitis. Study findings and constraints: Matched ankylosing spondylitis synovial fluid reportedly showed significant enrichment of disease-linked clones. Seven to nine highly homologous variants made up a TCR beta motif that seemed to typify ankylosing spondylitis blood.

Deletions cut 0 bases from V and 2 bases from J, with 9 bases between. Germline lookup yields CDR1 LGHDT and CDR2 YNNKEL (reference sequence). The CDR3 is 15 residues long. Concerning this clonotype: Antigen unknown.

MiXCR, run by TCRdb on the 5' RACE reads, gives a single entry per CDR3 protein. The sample holds hundreds of thousands of distinct CDR3 sequences; roughly 25% are singletons and the top ten take 0.75% to 0.9%. This TCR was sampled from a male donor with ankylosing spondylitis. The rearrangement links TRBV3-1 to TRBJ2-3; D uncertain. Sequencing used blood, either unsorted or a sorted T cell fraction (not recorded which). As DNA, the CDR3 is TGTGCCAGCAGCCAAGACTACCACCCCACAGATACGCAGTATTTT. This translates into CASSQDYHPTDTQYF.